The 16 T cell receptor beta chains listed next were all sequenced from one sample in a study of blood T cell repertoires in COVID-19. Only in-frame clones appear in the TCRdb table, and some are missing; sequencing was by immunoSEQ multiplex PCR. The data show about 180,000 clones, approximately 86% seen once. Sequencing used peripheral blood. These receptors came from a woman aged 25 to 45 with active or convalescent COVID-19.

About this clone itself: At the DNA level, this CDR3 is encoded by other sequences in the same sample as well. The V and J genes are TRBV28 and TRBJ1-1; D is undetermined. V lost 6 bases, J lost 1 base, and 9 bases lay in between. CDR1 MDHEN and CDR2 SYDVKM come from the germline V gene. The CDR3 has 13 amino acids. CDR3 sequence (DNA): TGTGCCAGCAGCCTCGCAGGGAACACTGAAGCTTTCTTT. It yields the protein CASSLAGNTEAFF. Full variable domain (remainder filled in from reference TRBV28 and TRBJ1-1): DVKVTQSSRYLVKRTGEKVFLECVQDMDHENMFWYRQDPGLGLRLIYFSYDVKMKEKGDIPEGYSVSREKKERFSLILESASTNQTSMYLCASSLAGNTEAFFGQGTRLTVV.

The genes are TRBV19 and TRBJ1-5; D is possibly TRBD1 (6 bases). The ends were cut back, 9 bases at V and 7 bases at J, with 13 bases in the middle. Looked up from germline, CDR1 is LNHDA and CDR2 is SQIVND (reference sequence). The CDR3 covers 12 residues. CDR3 protein: CASLEGDQPQHF. The CDR3 DNA reads TGTGCCAGCCTAGAGGGGGACCAGCCCCAGCATTTT.

The genes are TRBV27 and TRBJ2-3, with 7 bases aligning to TRBD1. V trimming: 7 bases; J trimming: 1 base; junction bases outside the gene matches: 5. The CDR3 is made up of 14 amino acids. The V gene's germline CDR1 is MNHEY and CDR2 SMNVEV (reference sequence). CDR3 coding DNA: TGTGCCAGCATCCCCCAGGGGGGCACAGATACGCAGTATTTT. It encodes CASIPQGGTDTQYF.

The rearrangement uses TRBV27 and TRBJ2-1; a possible D gene is TRBD2 (5 bases). Looked up from germline, CDR1 is MNHEY and CDR2 is SMNVEV (reference sequence). The CDR3 contains 14 residues. V was trimmed by 3 bases and J by 2 bases, leaving 8 bases between them. This chain's CDR3 is CASSFSGTYNEQFF. CDR3 DNA sequence: TGTGCCAGCAGTTTTTCGGGGACCTACAATGAGCAGTTCTTC.

The J gene is TRBJ1-5, the V gene TRBV6-5; no firm D call. This CDR3 has 15 amino acids. V was cut by 6 bases and J by 0 bases, with 12 bases left in between. CDR1 is MNHEY, CDR2 SVGAGI, per germline. CDR3 protein: CASRSGGVSNQPQHF. CDR3 DNA: TGTGCCAGCAGGAGCGGCGGGGTTAGCAATCAGCCCCAGCATTTT.

The rearrangement joins TRBV4-1 to TRBJ1-3; a weak D match, TRBD1 (6 bases). Germline V gene lookup returns CDR1 MGHRA and CDR2 YSYEKL. The CDR3 consists of 19 residues. Trimming left V 0 bases short and J 0 bases short, with 18 bases between. As DNA, the CDR3 is TGCGCCAGCAGCCAAGATGGGGGCAGGTGGACAAGCTCTGGAAACACCATATATTTT. It encodes CASSQDGGRWTSSGNTIYF.

This sequence joins TRBV7-9 and TRBJ2-7, with TRBD2 matching 7 bases. The germline V gene encodes CDR1 SEHNR and CDR2 FQNEAQ (reference sequence). Germline trimming cut 1 base from V and 5 bases from J; bases unmatched to any gene: 2. This CDR3 has 13 residues. CDR3 loop: CASSLVGGHEQYF. The CDR3 DNA reads as TGTGCCAGCAGCTTAGTGGGAGGGCACGAGCAGTACTTC.

The CDR3 loop is CASSAGGGHLVSPLHF. The CDR3 DNA reads TGTGCCAGCAGTGCTGGTGGTGGACACCTAGTTTCACCCCTCCACTTT. V and J are TRBV2 and TRBJ1-6; a possible D gene is TRBD1 (5 bases). Germline V CDR1 and CDR2: SNHLY, FYNNEI. The germline V and J ends were trimmed by 4 bases and 9 bases, with 19 bases remaining between them. This CDR3 is 16 amino acids long.

This chain links TRBV4-1 with TRBJ1-2; D call uncertain. The CDR3 runs to 15 residues. CDR1 is MGHRA and CDR2 is YSYEKL in the germline V gene. Trimming removed 4 bases from V and 1 base from J, with 13 bases in between. CDR3 bases: TGCGCCAGCAGCCTATCGGACGGGAGTAACTATGGCTACACCTTC. This codes for CASSLSDGSNYGYTF.

The CDR3 is CAWSVGSYTEAFF. The CDR3 coding sequence is TGTGCCTGGAGTGTGGGCAGTTACACTGAAGCTTTCTTT. J is TRBJ1-1 and V is TRBV30; no firm D call. Trimming stripped 0 bases from V and 3 bases from J, with 8 bases between. The CDR3 loop spans 13 amino acids. Germline V lookup: CDR1 GTSNPN, CDR2 SVGIG (reference sequence).

This clone was found once. The V and J genes are TRBV18 and TRBJ2-1; 14 bases are a match to TRBD2. Germline V CDR1 and CDR2: KGHSH, LQKENI. The CDR3 spans 15 residues. V was clipped by 5 bases and J by 9 bases; unmatched bases: 6. CDR3 nucleotide sequence: TGTGCCAGCTCATTGGGACTAGCGGGAGTGGGTGAGCAGTTCTTC. Encoded protein: CASSLGLAGVGEQFF.

This sequence joins TRBV3-1 (or the pseudogene TRBV3-2) and TRBJ2-2; D is ambiguous. CDR3 size: 16 residues. CDR1 LGHDT and CDR2 YNNKEL come from the germline V gene (reference sequence). Trimming took off 0 bases at V and 1 base at J, with 9 bases between the two ends. The CDR3 loop reads CASSQDRSMNTGELFF. The CDR3 DNA is TGTGCCAGCAGCCAAGACCGGAGCATGAACACCGGGGAGCTGTTTTTT.

The chain is built from TRBV12-1 and TRBJ1-1; no check of the table's D call, TRBD1, against the DNA was made. TRBV12-1 is termed a pseudogene. The CDR3 covers 17 residues. The CDR3, as DNA: TGTGCCAGCAGCAAACGGACAGAGGTAATGGAGTACACTGAAGCTTTCTTT. Translation: CASSKRTEVMEYTEAFF.

This clone was detected only a few times. This chain links TRBV10-3 with TRBJ1-4; no firm D call. Germline CDR1 ENHRY, CDR2 SYGVKD. V dropped 7 bases and J dropped 3 bases, with 9 bases sitting between them. The CDR3 is 13 residues long. The CDR3 region is CAIKPAPNEKLFF. DNA for the CDR3: TGTGCCATCAAGCCCGCACCTAATGAAAAACTGTTTTTT.

The chain links TRBV7-9 to TRBJ2-3, with no clear D. Germline loops: CDR1 SEHNR, CDR2 FQNEAQ (reference sequence). The ends were cut back, 1 base at V and 0 bases at J, with 8 bases in the middle. This CDR3 contains 15 residues. The CDR3 DNA reads as TGTGCCAGCAGCTTAGTGAGTGGTAGCACAGATACGCAGTATTTT. This encodes CASSLVSGSTDTQYF.

V usage is TRBV28 and J usage is TRBJ2-4; 9 bases are shared with TRBD1. Trimming at V came to 8 bases and at J to 8 bases, leaving 16 bases not matched to a gene. Per germline, CDR1 MDHEN and CDR2 SYDVKM. The CDR3 extends over 16 amino acids. The CDR3 loop is CASGLYPGQGADIQYF. In DNA, the CDR3 is TGTGCCAGCGGTCTATACCCGGGACAGGGAGCGGACATTCAGTACTTC.